In its sample, the clone carrying this T cell receptor beta chain was seen a few times. What it binds is not known. The sample comes from a study of response to subunit inactivated influenza vaccine. Study results and limitations: The authors offered the suggestion that each seasonal influenza vaccination recruits few new T cells.

TCRdb independently ran MiXCR on the RT-PCR reads; one entry per CDR3 protein. The table lists over 400,000 distinct CDR3 sequences, 10% to 15% of them singletons. This CDR3 comprises 18 residues. V dropped 6 bases and J dropped 2 bases, with 23 bases sitting between them. Germline CDR1 MNHEY, CDR2 SVGEGT. The chain is built from TRBV6-2 or TRBV6-3 and TRBJ1-5; possibly TRBD1 for D (6 bases). The clonotype comes from a man aged 45-65 years who received an inactivated influenza vaccine. This material consisted of PBMCs from blood, taken more than 35 days after vaccination. CDR3 nucleotides: TGTGCCAGCAGGCCACCTCGAACAGGGTTGGTTCGCAATCAGCCCCAGCATTTT. The encoded protein is CASRPPRTGLVRNQPQHF.